The clone carrying this T cell receptor beta chain has at least ten counts. Its antigen remains unidentified. Possible read error: a much larger clone is one base away. Via MiXCR, TCRdb re-called the multiplex PCR reads, giving one row per CDR3 protein. The sample includes 250,000 or so distinct CDR3 sequences, about 33% seen only once; the top ten take 1.1%. The V end was cut by 5 bases, the J end by 9 bases, with 14 bases between. Germline V gene lookup returns CDR1 MNHNY and CDR2 SVGAGI (reference sequence). This CDR3 contains 14 residues. These data originate in a study of breast tumors, draining lymph nodes, adjacent tissues. Overall study results and limits: Findings are consistent with lymph node origin and intratumoral expansion of most tumor T cells. Data only fit, rather than demonstrated, lymph node origin of most tumor T cells.

Axillary draining lymph nodes of breast cancer patients supplied the node samples. The sample comprised axillary lymph node tissue. This receptor was identified in a female donor with breast cancer. Some clones in this sample may be carry-over from other donors' samples. The J gene is TRBJ1-6, the V gene TRBV6-6, with D possibly being TRBD1 (5 bases). The DNA of the CDR3 is TGTGCCAGCAGTCCGCGCGACAGTAGTTCACCCCTCCACTTT. This sequence encodes CASSPRDSSSPLHF.